This record concerns one T cell receptor (beta chain) sequence. The antigen remains undetermined. The data are from a study of T cells after yellow fever vaccination. Germline V gene lookup returns CDR1 SEHNR and CDR2 FQNEAQ (reference sequence). This CDR3 spans 17 amino acids. V was clipped by 6 bases and J by 4 bases; unmatched bases: 14. Study-level results: Primary-vaccination clones mostly resurfaced post-booster (about 95% CD4, approximately 90% CD8).

Each CDR3 protein is one row after TCRdb ran MiXCR on the 5' RACE reads. The sample records 500,000 to 650,000 distinct CDR3 sequences, about 17% being singletons. This sequence originates from a man younger than 35 who received the YFV17D yellow fever vaccine. Material: PBMCs, obtained 5 days after the first yellow fever vaccination. This chain uses TRBV7-9 with TRBJ2-1; 8 positions match TRBD2. This CDR3 reads CASSPRSERGIYNEQFF. The CDR3 DNA sequence: TGTGCCAGCAGTCCTCGCTCCGAGCGGGGGATTTACAATGAGCAGTTCTTC.